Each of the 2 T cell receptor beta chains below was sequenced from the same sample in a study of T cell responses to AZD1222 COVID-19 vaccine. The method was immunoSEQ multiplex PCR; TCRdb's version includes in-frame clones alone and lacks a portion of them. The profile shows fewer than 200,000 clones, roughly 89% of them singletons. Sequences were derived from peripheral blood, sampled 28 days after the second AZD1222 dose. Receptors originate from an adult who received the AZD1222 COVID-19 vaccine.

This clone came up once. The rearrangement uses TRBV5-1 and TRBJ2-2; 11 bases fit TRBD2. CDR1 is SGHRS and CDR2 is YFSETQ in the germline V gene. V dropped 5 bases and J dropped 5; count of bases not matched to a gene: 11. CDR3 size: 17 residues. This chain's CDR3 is CASSHGLAGLGTGELFF. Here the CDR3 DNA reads TGCGCCAGCAGTCACGGACTAGCGGGCCTTGGGACCGGGGAGCTGTTTTTT.

CDR3 amino acids: CASSIDRVGNEQFF. The DNA for the CDR3 is TGTGCCAGTAGTATCGACAGGGTAGGCAATGAGCAGTTCTTC. V usage is TRBV19 and J usage is TRBJ2-1; 7 bases fit TRBD1. CDR1 and CDR2 from the germline V gene are LNHDA and SQIVND (reference sequence). Trimming cost V 3 bases and J 6 bases; bases outside gene matches: 5. This CDR3 is 14 amino acids long.